Reported below is one T cell receptor (beta chain). Its target is not known. For TCR beta, libraries came from quantitative 5'-RACE with molecular barcodes. TCRdb ran MiXCR on the 5' RACE reads and lists one entry per CDR3 protein. Here the sample spans 350,000 or so distinct CDR3 sequences, approximately 15% being singletons. The data are from a study of CD8 T cells in ankylosing spondylitis. Notes on the study in general: Disease-linked clones were reportedly significantly enriched in matched ankylosing spondylitis synovial fluid.

The sequence was collected from a male donor with ankylosing spondylitis or in good health (not recorded which). What was sequenced was blood, either unsorted or a sorted T cell fraction (not recorded which).

CDR3 protein: CASSPSGIRTGQETQYF. For the CDR3, the DNA is TGTGCCAGCAGCCCTTCAGGGATCCGGACAGGGCAAGAGACCCAGTACTTC. This rearrangement joins TRBV11-1 to TRBJ2-5; 8 bases fit TRBD1. This CDR3 has 17 amino acids. J lost 2 bases, V lost 5 bases, and 13 bases had no gene match. The germline V gene encodes CDR1 SGHAT and CDR2 FQDESV (reference sequence).